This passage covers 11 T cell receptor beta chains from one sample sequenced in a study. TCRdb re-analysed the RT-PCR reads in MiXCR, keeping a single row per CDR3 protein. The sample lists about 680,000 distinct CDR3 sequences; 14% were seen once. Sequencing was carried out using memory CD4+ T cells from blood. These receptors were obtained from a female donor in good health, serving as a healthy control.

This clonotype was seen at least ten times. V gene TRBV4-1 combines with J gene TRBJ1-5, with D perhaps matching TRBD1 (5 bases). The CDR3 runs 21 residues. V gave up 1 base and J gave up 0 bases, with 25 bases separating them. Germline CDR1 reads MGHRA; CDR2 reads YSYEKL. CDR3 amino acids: CASSQALLQPGRLYSNQPQHF. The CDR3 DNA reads TGCGCCAGCAGCCAAGCGTTACTGCAACCGGGACGGCTGTATAGCAATCAGCCCCAGCATTTT.

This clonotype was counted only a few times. The DNA of the CDR3 is TGCAGTGCTAGAGAACCCAACCCCCTCCAGGGGGCGAGCACTGAAGCTTTCTTT. It is translated as CSAREPNPLQGASTEAFF. The J gene is TRBJ1-1, the V gene TRBV20-1; 8 nucleotides line up with TRBD1. The V gene's germline CDR1 is DFQATT and CDR2 SNEGSKA (reference sequence). V gave up 0 bases and J gave up 4 bases; unmatched junction bases: 16. This CDR3 region has 18 residues.

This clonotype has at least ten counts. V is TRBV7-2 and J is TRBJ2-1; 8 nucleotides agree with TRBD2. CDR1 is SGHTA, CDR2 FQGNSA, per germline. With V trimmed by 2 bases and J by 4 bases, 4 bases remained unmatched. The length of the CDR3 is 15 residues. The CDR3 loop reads CASSLYSGTYNEQFF. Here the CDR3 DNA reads TGTGCCAGCAGCTTATATAGCGGGACATACAATGAGCAGTTCTTC.

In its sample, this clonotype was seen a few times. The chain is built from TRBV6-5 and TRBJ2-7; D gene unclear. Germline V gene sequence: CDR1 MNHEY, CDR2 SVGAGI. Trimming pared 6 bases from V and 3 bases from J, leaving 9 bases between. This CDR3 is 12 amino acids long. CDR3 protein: CASSKTYYEQYF. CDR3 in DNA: TGTGCCAGCAGCAAAACGTACTACGAGCAGTACTTC.

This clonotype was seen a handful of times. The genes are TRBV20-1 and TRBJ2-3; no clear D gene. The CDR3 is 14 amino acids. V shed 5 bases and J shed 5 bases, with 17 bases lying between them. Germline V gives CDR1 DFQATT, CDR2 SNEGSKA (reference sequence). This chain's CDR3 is CSAPPSSLGDTQYF. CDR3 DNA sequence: TGCAGTGCTCCCCCGAGTAGTCTCGGAGATACGCAGTATTTT.

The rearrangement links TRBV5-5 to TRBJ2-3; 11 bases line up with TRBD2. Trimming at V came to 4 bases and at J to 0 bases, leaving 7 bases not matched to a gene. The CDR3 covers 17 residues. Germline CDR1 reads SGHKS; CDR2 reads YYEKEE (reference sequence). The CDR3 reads CASSHQLAGVSTDTQYF. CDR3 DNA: TGTGCCAGCAGCCATCAACTAGCGGGAGTTAGCACAGATACGCAGTATTTT.

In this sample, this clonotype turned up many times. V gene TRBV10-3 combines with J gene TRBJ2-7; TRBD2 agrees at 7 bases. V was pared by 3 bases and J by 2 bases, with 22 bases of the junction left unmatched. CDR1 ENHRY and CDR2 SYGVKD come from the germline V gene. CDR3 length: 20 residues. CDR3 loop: CAISDTLHISRAGATYEQYF. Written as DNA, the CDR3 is TGTGCCATCAGTGACACTCTCCATATCTCACGGGCGGGAGCGACCTACGAGCAGTACTTC.

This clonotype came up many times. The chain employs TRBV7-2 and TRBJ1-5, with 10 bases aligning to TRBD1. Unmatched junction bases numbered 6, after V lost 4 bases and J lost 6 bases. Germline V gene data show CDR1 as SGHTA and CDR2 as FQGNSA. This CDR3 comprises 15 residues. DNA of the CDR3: TGTGCCAGCAGCTCAAGACAGGGGGCGGGTCAGCCCCAGCATTTT. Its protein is CASSSRQGAGQPQHF.

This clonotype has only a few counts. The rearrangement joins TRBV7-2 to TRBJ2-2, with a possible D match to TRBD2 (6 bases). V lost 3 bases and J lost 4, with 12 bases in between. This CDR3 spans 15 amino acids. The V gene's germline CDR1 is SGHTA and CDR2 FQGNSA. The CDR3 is CASSLSGTATGELFF. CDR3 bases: TGTGCCAGCAGCTTGTCCGGGACTGCCACCGGGGAGCTGTTTTTT.

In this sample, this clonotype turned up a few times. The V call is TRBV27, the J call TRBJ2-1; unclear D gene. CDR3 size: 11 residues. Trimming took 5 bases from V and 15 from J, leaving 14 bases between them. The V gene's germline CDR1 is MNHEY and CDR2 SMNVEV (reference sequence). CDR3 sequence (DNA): TGTGCCAGCAGTAAGGGTGGCAGGTTGTTCTTC. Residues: CASSKGGRLFF.

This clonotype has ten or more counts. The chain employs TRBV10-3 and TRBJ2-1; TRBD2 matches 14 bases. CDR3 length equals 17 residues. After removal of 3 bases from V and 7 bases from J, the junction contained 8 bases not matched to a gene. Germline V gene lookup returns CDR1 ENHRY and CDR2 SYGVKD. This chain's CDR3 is CAISEKPGTSGRNEQFF. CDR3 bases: TGTGCCATCAGTGAAAAGCCCGGGACTAGCGGGAGAAATGAGCAGTTCTTC.